The clone carrying this T cell receptor beta chain was counted between two and nine times. Each PCR replicate from the sorted subsets contained about 200 ng DNA, which is about 31,000 T cell genomes. TCRdb's table, derived via immunoSEQ multiplex PCR, lists solely in-frame clones and lacks some. In the table there are about 730,000 clones, just under 75% of which are singletons. These data belong to a study of shared clonotypes between healthy human individuals. The receptor's source is a woman younger than 45 in good health. The sample comprised memory CD4+ T cells sorted from blood. Subset denoted: CD45RA-negative fraction.

The CDR3 DNA reads TGTGCCAGCAGCCAGGGGGATGGAGTACGCTACGAGCAGTACTTC. This gives the protein CASSQGDGVRYEQYF. J is TRBJ2-7 and V is TRBV7-2; 7 bases align to TRBD1. After removal of 5 bases from V and 3 bases from J, the junction contained 10 bases not matched to a gene. The CDR3 runs 15 residues. CDR1 is SGHTA, CDR2 FQGNSA, per germline.